This T cell receptor beta chain was documented in a study of blood T cell dynamics during melanoma immunotherapy. Points from the study as a whole: PBMC repertoires of eventual disease-control patients split at W3 into clonality or diversity gains.

This CDR3 has 17 amino acids. Germline V gene lookup returns CDR1 SGHRS and CDR2 YFSETQ. Losses at the gene ends were 0 bases for V and 1 base for J; bases not matched to a gene: 3. Every bulk PBMC sample received the same 350 ng of DNA. The table came from immunoSEQ multiplex PCR; TCRdb's copy has only in-frame clones and leaves some out. The sample holds about 7,600 clones; approximately 85% are singletons and the top ten take 3% to 4.5%. With regard to this clone: The antigen remains undetermined.

Time point denoted: week 3, after first cycle of checkpoint inhibitor. At 12 weeks after first infusion, RECIST 1.1 defined response for most patients. Patients with prior systemic cancer treatment, concomitant immunosuppressants, or other active malignancies were excluded. This chain connects TRBV5-1 to TRBJ1-4, with TRBD1 matching over 10 bases. Sequencing used blood, obtained from a patient treated with checkpoint blockade. This receptor was taken from a human donor with melanoma. CDR3 sequence: CASSLVGQGLTNEKLFF. The CDR3 bases are TGCGCCAGCAGCTTGGTGGGACAGGGGTTAACTAATGAAAAACTGTTTTTT.